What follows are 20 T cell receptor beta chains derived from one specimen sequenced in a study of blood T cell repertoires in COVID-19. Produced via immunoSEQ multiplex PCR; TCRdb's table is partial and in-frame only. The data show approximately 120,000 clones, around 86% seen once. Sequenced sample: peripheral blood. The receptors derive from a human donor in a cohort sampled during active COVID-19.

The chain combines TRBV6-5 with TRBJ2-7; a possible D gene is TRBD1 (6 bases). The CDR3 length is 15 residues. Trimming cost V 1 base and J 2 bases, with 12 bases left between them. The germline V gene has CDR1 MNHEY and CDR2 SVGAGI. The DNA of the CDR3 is TGTGCCAGCAGTTACTTGGGGACAAGTCCCTACGAGCAGTACTTC. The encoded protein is CASSYLGTSPYEQYF.

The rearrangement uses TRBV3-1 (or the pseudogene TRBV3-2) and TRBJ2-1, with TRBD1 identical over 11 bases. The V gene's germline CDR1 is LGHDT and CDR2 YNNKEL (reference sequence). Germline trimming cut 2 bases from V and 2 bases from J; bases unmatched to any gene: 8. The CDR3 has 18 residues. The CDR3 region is CASSQLDRGPIPYNEQFF. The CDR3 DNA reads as TGTGCCAGCAGCCAATTGGACAGGGGGCCAATACCCTACAATGAGCAGTTCTTC.

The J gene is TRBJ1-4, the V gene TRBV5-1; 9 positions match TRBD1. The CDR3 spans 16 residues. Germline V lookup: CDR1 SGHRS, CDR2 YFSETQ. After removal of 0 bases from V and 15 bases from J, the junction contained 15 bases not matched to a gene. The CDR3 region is CASSLVPDRGFADMFF. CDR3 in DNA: TGCGCCAGCAGCTTGGTCCCGGACAGGGGATTCGCTGACATGTTTTTT.

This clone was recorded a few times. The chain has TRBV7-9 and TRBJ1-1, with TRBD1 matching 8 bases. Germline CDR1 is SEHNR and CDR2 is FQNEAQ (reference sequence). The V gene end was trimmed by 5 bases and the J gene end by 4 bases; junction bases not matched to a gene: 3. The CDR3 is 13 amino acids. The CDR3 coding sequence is TGTGCCAGCAGCCTCACAGGGGGCACTGAAGCTTTCTTT. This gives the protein CASSLTGGTEAFF.

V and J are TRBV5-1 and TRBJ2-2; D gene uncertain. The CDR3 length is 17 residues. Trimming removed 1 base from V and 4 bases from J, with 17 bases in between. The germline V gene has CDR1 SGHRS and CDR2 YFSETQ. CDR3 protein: CASSLYPSIGRTGELFF. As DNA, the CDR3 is TGCGCCAGCAGCTTGTATCCGTCCATTGGGCGCACCGGGGAGCTGTTTTTT.

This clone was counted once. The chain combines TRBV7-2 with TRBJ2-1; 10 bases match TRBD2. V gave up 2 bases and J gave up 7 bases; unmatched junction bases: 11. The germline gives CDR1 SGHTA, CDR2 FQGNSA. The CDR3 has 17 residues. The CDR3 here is CASSLPLEAGGPNEQFF. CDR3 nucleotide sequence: TGTGCCAGCAGCTTACCTCTCGAAGCGGGAGGGCCTAATGAGCAGTTCTTC.

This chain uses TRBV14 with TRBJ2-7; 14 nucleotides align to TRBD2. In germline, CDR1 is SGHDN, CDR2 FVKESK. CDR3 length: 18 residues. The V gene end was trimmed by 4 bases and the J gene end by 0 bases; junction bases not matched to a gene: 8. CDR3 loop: CASSPGTSGSGDSYEQYF. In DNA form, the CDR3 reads TGTGCCAGCAGCCCCGGGACTAGCGGGAGCGGGGACTCCTACGAGCAGTACTTC.

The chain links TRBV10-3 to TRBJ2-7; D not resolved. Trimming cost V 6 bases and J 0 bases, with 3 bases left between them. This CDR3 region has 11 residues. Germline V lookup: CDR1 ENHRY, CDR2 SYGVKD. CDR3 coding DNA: TGTGCCATCAGGAGCTCCTACGAGCAGTACTTC. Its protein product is CAIRSSYEQYF.

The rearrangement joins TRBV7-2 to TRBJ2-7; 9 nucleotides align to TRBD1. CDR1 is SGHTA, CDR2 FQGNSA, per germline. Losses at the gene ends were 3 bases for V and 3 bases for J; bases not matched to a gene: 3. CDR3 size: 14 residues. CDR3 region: CASSFTGGGYEQYF. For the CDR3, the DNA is TGTGCCAGCAGCTTTACAGGGGGCGGCTACGAGCAGTACTTC.

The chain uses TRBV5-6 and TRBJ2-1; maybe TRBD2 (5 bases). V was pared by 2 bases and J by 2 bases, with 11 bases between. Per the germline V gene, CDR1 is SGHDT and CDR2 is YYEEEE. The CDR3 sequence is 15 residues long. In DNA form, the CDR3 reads TGTGCCAGCAGCTTTTACAGAGGGCCCTACAATGAGCAGTTCTTC. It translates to CASSFYRGPYNEQFF.

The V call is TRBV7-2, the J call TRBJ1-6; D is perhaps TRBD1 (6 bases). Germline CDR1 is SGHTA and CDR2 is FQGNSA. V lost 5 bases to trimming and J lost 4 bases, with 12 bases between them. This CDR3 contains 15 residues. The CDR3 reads CASSLYGQYNSPLHF. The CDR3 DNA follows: TGTGCCAGCAGCCTCTACGGACAGTATAATTCACCCCTCCACTTT. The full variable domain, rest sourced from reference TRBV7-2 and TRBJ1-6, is GAGVSQSPSNKVTEKGKDVELRCDPISGHTALYWYRQSLGQGLEFLIYFQGNSAPDKSGLPSDRFSAERTGGSVSTLTIQRTQQEDSAVYLCASSLYGQYNSPLHFGNGTRLTVT.

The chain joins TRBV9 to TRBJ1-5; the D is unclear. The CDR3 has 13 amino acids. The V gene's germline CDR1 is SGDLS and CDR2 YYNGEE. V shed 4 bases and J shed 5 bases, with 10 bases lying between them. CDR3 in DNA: TGTGCCAGCAGCAACACAACCGATCAGCCCCAGCATTTT. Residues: CASSNTTDQPQHF.

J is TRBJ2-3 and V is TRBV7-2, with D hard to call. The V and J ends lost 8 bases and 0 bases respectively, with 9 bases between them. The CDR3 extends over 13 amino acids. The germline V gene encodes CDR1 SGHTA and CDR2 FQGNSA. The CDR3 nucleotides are TGTGCCAGCCGTACTACTAGCACAGATACGCAGTATTTT. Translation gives CASRTTSTDTQYF.

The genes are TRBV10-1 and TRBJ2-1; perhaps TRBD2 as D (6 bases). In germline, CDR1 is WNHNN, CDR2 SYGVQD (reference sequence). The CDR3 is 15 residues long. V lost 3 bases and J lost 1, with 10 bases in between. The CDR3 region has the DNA TGCGCCAGCAGTGACGGCGGGGCTTCCTACAATGAGCAGTTCTTC. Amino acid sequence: CASSDGGASYNEQFF.

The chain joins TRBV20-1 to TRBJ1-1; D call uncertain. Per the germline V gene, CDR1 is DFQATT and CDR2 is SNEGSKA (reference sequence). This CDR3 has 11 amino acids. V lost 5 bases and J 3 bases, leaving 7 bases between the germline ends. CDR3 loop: CSAPLHTEAFF. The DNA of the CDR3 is TGCAGTGCTCCCCTCCACACTGAAGCTTTCTTT.

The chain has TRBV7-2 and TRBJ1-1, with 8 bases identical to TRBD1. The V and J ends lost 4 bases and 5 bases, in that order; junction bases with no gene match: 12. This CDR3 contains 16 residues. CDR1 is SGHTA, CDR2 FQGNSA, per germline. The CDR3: CASSSMDRASGTEAFF. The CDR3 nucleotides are TGTGCCAGCAGCTCAATGGACAGGGCCAGTGGGACTGAAGCTTTCTTT.

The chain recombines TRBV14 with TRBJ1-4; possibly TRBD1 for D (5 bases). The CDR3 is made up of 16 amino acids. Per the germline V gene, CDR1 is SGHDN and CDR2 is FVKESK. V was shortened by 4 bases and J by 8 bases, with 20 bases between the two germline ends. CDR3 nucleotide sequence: TGTGCCAGCAGCCCTCTATCGGGGGTCGTCGGAGAAAAACTGTTTTTT. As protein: CASSPLSGVVGEKLFF. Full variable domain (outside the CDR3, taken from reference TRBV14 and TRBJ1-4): EAGVTQFPSHSVIEKGQTVTLRCDPISGHDNLYWYRRVMGKEIKFLLHFVKESKQDESGMPNNRFLAERTGGTYSTLKVQPAELEDSGVYFCASSPLSGVVGEKLFFGSGTQLSVL.

CDR3 loop: CASSLVVSSGNTIYF. The DNA for the CDR3 is TGTGCCAGCAGCTTGGTGGTGAGCTCTGGAAACACCATATATTTT. This chain links TRBV5-6 with TRBJ1-3; D gene uncertain. Germline V lookup: CDR1 SGHDT, CDR2 YYEEEE. The CDR3 has 15 amino acids. V dropped 0 bases and J dropped 0 bases, with 7 bases sitting between them.

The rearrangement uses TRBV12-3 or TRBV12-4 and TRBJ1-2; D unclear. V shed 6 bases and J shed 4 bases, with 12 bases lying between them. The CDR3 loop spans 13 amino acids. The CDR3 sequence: CASSLGGVYGYTF. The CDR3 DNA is TGTGCCAGCAGCCTCGGTGGTGTCTATGGCTACACCTTC.

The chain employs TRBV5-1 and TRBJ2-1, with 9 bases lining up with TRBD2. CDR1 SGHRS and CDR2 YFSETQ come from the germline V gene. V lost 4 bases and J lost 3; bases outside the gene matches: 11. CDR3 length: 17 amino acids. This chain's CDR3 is CASSPGLAGPLYNEQFF. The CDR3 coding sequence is TGCGCCAGCAGCCCGGGGCTAGCGGGACCCCTCTACAATGAGCAGTTCTTC.